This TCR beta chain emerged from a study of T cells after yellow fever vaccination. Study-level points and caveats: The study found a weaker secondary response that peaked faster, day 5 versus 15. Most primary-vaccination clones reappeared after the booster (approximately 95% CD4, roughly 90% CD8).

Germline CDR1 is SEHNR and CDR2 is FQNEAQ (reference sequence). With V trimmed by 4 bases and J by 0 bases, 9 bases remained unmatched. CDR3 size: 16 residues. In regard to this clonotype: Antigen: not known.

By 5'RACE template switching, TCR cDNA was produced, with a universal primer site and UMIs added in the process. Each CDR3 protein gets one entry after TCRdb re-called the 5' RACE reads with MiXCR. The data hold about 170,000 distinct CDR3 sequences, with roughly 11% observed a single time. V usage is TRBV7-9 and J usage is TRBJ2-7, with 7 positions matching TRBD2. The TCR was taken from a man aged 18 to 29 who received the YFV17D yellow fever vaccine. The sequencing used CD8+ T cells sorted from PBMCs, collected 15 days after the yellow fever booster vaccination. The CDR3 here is CASSSHRTGGSYEQYF. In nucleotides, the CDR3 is TGTGCCAGCAGCTCACACCGTACGGGGGGCTCCTACGAGCAGTACTTC.